One T cell receptor (beta chain) is described in this entry. The antigen is not known. Germline V gene lookup returns CDR1 SQVTM and CDR2 ANQGSEA. The CDR3 length is 15 residues. J gave up 4 bases and V 3 bases, and 11 bases lay outside the gene matches. This entry comes from a study of siplizumab effects on memory and regulatory T cells. This table comes from immunoSEQ multiplex PCR, and its TCRdb copy is limited to in-frame clones, with some not included. The profile covers approximately 40,000 clones, with around 89% appearing a single time and 0.25% taken by the ten largest. General study findings and limits: Memory cells seemed less diverse than naive T cells, which seemed major alloresponse contributors. An assignable naive or memory phenotype was lacking in roughly 75-95% of proliferating CD4+ or CD8+ clones.

The material sequenced was naive CD4+ T cells sorted from blood. V gene TRBV29-1 combines with J gene TRBJ1-1, with 7 bases lining up with TRBD1. The source is a human donor in good health. CDR3 bases: TGCAGCGTTGAGAGTATAGGGGGCCCCGGCACTGAAGCTTTCTTT. Amino acid sequence: CSVESIGGPGTEAFF. Combining the CDR3 with reference TRBV29-1 and TRBJ1-1 gives the whole variable domain SAVISQKPSRDICQRGTSLTIQCQVDSQVTMMFWYRQQPGQSLTLIATANQGSEATYESGFVIDKFPISRPNLTFSTLTVSNMSPEDSSIYLCSVESIGGPGTEAFFGQGTRLTVV.